One T cell receptor (beta chain) is described in this entry. This sample stems from a study of blood T cell repertoires in COVID-19. For the study at large: The study drew acute and convalescent COVID-19 samples from the United States, Italy and Spain.

Germline-derived CDR1 and CDR2 are GTSNPN and SVGIG (reference sequence). CDR3 length: 16 amino acids. V gave up 2 bases and J gave up 4 bases, with 20 bases separating them. Libraries were prepared by immunoSEQ multiplex PCR; TCRdb keeps only in-frame clonotypes and omits some of them. The profile covers approximately 300,000 clones, with 70% to 90% appearing a single time and around 4.5% taken by the ten largest. The chain carries TRBV30 and TRBJ2-5, with D perhaps TRBD1 (6 bases). This TCR was sampled from a woman aged 25-40 years who had recovered from COVID-19. Sequencing was performed on PBMCs or T cells enriched from blood (not recorded which). The CDR3 loop is CAWSPYRADLGETQYF. The CDR3 region has the DNA TGTGCCTGGAGTCCTTACAGGGCTGACTTGGGAGAGACCCAGTACTTC.